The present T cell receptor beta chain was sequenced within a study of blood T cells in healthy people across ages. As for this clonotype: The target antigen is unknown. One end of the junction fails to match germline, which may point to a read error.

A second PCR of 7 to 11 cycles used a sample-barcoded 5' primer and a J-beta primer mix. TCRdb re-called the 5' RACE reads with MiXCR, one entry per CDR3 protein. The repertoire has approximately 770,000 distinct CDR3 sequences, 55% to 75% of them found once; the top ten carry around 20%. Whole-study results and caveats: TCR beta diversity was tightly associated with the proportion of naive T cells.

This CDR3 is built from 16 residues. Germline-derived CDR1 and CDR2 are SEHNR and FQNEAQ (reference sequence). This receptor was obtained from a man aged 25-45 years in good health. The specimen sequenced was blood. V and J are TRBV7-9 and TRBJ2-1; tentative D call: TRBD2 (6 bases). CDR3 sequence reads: CASGLGVAGGPDEQFF. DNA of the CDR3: TGTGCCAGCGGCTTAGGTGTAGCAGGAGGGCCGGATGAGCAGTTCTTC.